This T cell receptor beta chain is from a study of T cells in localized non-small cell lung cancer. Study-level points and caveats: Longer overall survival was linked to higher blood T cell density. Adjacent uninvolved lung had the highest clonality, suggesting focused antigen responses.

Repertoires were generated with immunoSEQ multiplex PCR, while TCRdb's copy carries only in-frame clones and drops some. The sample holds about 82,000 clones; less than 85% are singletons and the top ten take 15% to 20%. Germline CDR1 and CDR2: SGHTA and FQGTGA. Trimming removed 4 bases from V and 9 bases from J, with 13 bases in between. This CDR3 comprises 13 residues. A note on this clone: Antigen: not known.

This TCR derives from a man aged 35-69 years with stage II squamous cell lung carcinoma. This chain links TRBV7-3 with TRBJ2-1; a weak D match, TRBD2 (6 bases). The sample was PBMCs, taken before any cancer treatment. CDR3 bases: TGTGCCAGCAGCTACGGAGGGGCTGGTGAGCAGTTCTTC. This encodes CASSYGGAGEQFF.